The rows below give T cell receptor beta chains drawn from one sample of a study of cytomegalovirus exposure and HLA in healthy donors. The table came from immunoSEQ multiplex PCR; TCRdb's copy has only in-frame clones and leaves some out. This sample has 85,000 to 95,000 clones, with roughly 8.2% found just once. The sequencing input was PBMCs. These receptors all come from a man aged 50-60 years in good health and CMV-seronegative. The CDR3 runs from the conserved cysteine through the conserved F or W. A D gene is named only where the DNA matches it firmly. A clone size is listed for some rows: how often the clone was seen (once, few, many), or a class if it is expanded.

V	J	size	D	CDR3	DNA
TRBV5-4	TRBJ2-1	-	TRBD2	CASSRGLAGGPINEQFF	TGTGCCAGCAGCCGGGGACTAGCGGGAGGGCCTATAAATGAGCAGTTCTTC
TRBV7-6	TRBJ2-5	-	TRBD1	CASSLFQGAGETQYF	TGTGCCAGCAGCTTATTTCAGGGGGCTGGGGAGACCCAGTACTTC
TRBV18	TRBJ2-1	few	-	CASSPGRYNEQFF	TGTGCCAGCTCACCAGGCAGGTACAATGAGCAGTTCTTC
TRBV28	TRBJ2-6	few	-	CASSLTGSGANVLTF	TGTGCCAGCAGTTTAACAGGGTCTGGGGCCAACGTCCTGACTTTC
TRBV2	TRBJ2-2	-	-	CAGAGTQNTGELFF	TGTGCCGGGGCCGGGACACAAAACACCGGGGAGCTGTTTTTT
TRBV11-1	TRBJ2-7	few	TRBD2	CASSSDGRYEQYF	TGTGCCAGCAGCTCGGACGGGAGGTACGAGCAGTACTTC
TRBV13	TRBJ2-3	-	TRBD1	CASSTLTGVDTQYF	TGTGCCAGCAGCACCCTCACAGGGGTAGATACGCAGTATTTT
TRBV7-8	TRBJ2-3	-	-	CASSLARGSTDTQYF	TGTGCCAGCAGCTTAGCGCGAGGAAGCACAGATACGCAGTATTTT
TRBV28	TRBJ2-7	-	TRBD1	CASSLGPGTGGYEQYF	TGTGCCAGCAGTTTAGGGCCCGGGACAGGGGGCTACGAGCAGTACTTC
TRBV11-2	TRBJ2-3	few	-	CASSVNRPSTDTQYF	TGTGCCAGCAGCGTAAACAGGCCTAGCACAGATACGCAGTATTTT
TRBV5-1	TRBJ2-3	-	TRBD2	CASSPRLAGVMADTQYF	TGCGCCAGCAGCCCCCGACTAGCGGGAGTCATGGCAGATACGCAGTATTTT
TRBV2	TRBJ2-3	few	TRBD2	CASPPGLAITDTQYF	TGTGCCAGCCCCCCGGGACTAGCTATCACAGATACGCAGTATTTT
TRBV6-1	TRBJ2-7	-	TRBD1	CASSKGTVGTYEQYF	TGTGCCAGCAGTAAAGGGACAGTCGGAACCTACGAGCAGTACTTC
TRBV4-3	TRBJ2-2	-	-	CASSQDPRGSNTGELFF	TGCGCCAGCAGCCAAGACCCCCGCGGCAGCAACACCGGGGAGCTGTTTTTT
TRBV7-8	TRBJ2-7	-	TRBD1	CASSSFGTGRAYEQYF	TGTGCCAGCAGCTCCTTTGGGACAGGCCGAGCCTACGAGCAGTACTTC
TRBV28	TRBJ2-5	few	TRBD1	CASSSAGTGRETQYF	TGTGCCAGCAGTTCCGCCGGGACAGGGAGGGAGACCCAGTACTTC
TRBV30	TRBJ2-7	-	TRBD1	CAWSRAGGREQYF	TGTGCCTGGAGTAGGGCAGGGGGACGCGAGCAGTACTTC
TRBV9	TRBJ2-2	-	TRBD2	CASSLSQGGTGELFF	TGTGCCAGCAGCCTATCTCAGGGAGGGACCGGGGAGCTGTTTTTT
TRBV9	TRBJ1-2	few	TRBD1	CASSGTGFHSYTF	TGTGCCAGCAGCGGGACAGGGTTTCATTCCTACACCTTC
TRBV11-3	TRBJ1-1	-	-	CASSLNGQLNTEAFF	TGTGCCAGCAGCCTAAATGGGCAGCTGAACACTGAAGCTTTCTTT
TRBV6-6	TRBJ2-7	-	-	CASSYQPPQGYEQYF	TGTGCCAGCAGTTACCAACCGCCGCAGGGATACGAGCAGTACTTC
TRBV19	TRBJ2-1	few	-	CASSIAGTEYNEQFF	TGTGCCAGTAGTATAGCCGGGACTGAGTACAATGAGCAGTTCTTC
TRBV19	TRBJ2-3	few	TRBD2	CASSSTPGLAGGGTQYF	TGTGCCAGTAGTTCGACCCCCGGACTAGCGGGGGGAGGGACGCAGTATTTT
TRBV2	TRBJ1-5	few	-	CASSSGTLGQPQHF	TGTGCCAGCAGTTCCGGGACTTTAGGGCAGCCCCAGCATTTT
TRBV30	TRBJ1-1	many	-	CAWRHPNTEAFF	TGTGCCTGGAGACACCCGAACACTGAAGCTTTCTTT
TRBV7-9	TRBJ1-1	-	-	CASSPLTGENTEAFF	TGTGCCAGCAGCCCCCTCACCGGAGAGAACACTGAAGCTTTCTTT
TRBV5-1	TRBJ2-3	-	TRBD1	CASNRQGGTDTQYF	TGCGCCAGTAATCGACAGGGGGGCACAGATACGCAGTATTTT
TRBV28	TRBJ1-4	few	TRBD1	CASSRNRGEMRSEKLFF	TGTGCCAGCAGCCGAAACAGGGGTGAAATGCGAAGTGAAAAACTGTTTTTT
TRBV7-3	TRBJ2-1	few	-	CASSLTEGLEQFF	TGTGCCAGCAGCTTAACGGAAGGACTAGAGCAGTTCTTC
TRBV4-1	TRBJ2-1	few	TRBD1	CASSQGAQGAKGDEQFF	TGCGCCAGCAGCCAAGGAGCCCAGGGGGCGAAAGGTGATGAGCAGTTCTTC
TRBV7-2	TRBJ1-1	-	-	CASSSRLSAGNTEAFF	TGTGCCAGCAGCTCCCGGTTATCGGCAGGGAACACTGAAGCTTTCTTT
TRBV7-3	TRBJ2-1	few	TRBD2	CASSRTSGGPEQFF	TGTGCCAGCAGTCGGACTAGCGGGGGCCCTGAGCAGTTCTTC
TRBV9	TRBJ2-2	few	-	CASSVVRNTGELFF	TGTGCCAGCAGCGTAGTTCGGAACACCGGGGAGCTGTTTTTT
TRBV6-6	TRBJ1-6	-	-	CASSYLARTASSPLHF	TGTGCCAGCAGTTACTTGGCCAGGACTGCAAGTTCACCCCTCCACTTT
TRBV5-8	TRBJ2-3	few	-	CASSSPWGGGADTQYF	TGTGCCAGCAGCTCCCCATGGGGAGGCGGGGCAGATACGCAGTATTTT
TRBV29-1	TRBJ2-7	-	TRBD2	CSVAISGSSYEQYF	TGCAGCGTTGCCATTAGCGGGAGCTCCTACGAGCAGTACTTC
TRBV5-1	TRBJ2-2	-	TRBD1	CASSWGTGGNTGELFF	TGCGCCAGCAGCTGGGGGACAGGGGGGAACACCGGGGAGCTGTTTTTT
TRBV7-9	TRBJ2-5	-	TRBD2	CASSPERGGKTQYF	TGTGCCAGCAGCCCCGAGCGGGGGGGCAAGACCCAGTACTTC
TRBV7-9	TRBJ1-4	few	TRBD1	CASSFGQGFEKLFF	TGTGCCAGCAGCTTCGGACAGGGCTTTGAAAAACTGTTTTTT
TRBV28	TRBJ2-7	-	TRBD1	CASRTGGSYEQYF	TGTGCCAGCAGGACAGGGGGCAGCTACGAGCAGTACTTC
TRBV28	TRBJ1-1	few	TRBD1	CASGFDREIAFF	TGTGCCAGTGGGTTCGACAGGGAGATAGCTTTCTTT
TRBV19	TRBJ1-2	once	TRBD1	CASSSGTGNLYGYTF	TGTGCCAGTAGTTCGGGGACAGGGAACCTCTATGGCTACACCTTC
TRBV7-2	TRBJ2-5	few	-	CASSPQSTAQETQYF	TGTGCCAGCAGCCCCCAGAGTACAGCACAAGAGACCCAGTACTTC
TRBV4-1	TRBJ2-1	few	-	CASSQDDMIRSNEQFF	TGCGCCAGCAGCCAAGATGATATGATTAGATCCAATGAGCAGTTCTTC
TRBV11-2	TRBJ2-2	-	-	CASSRLPGELFF	TGTGCCAGCAGTCGACTCCCCGGGGAGCTGTTTTTT
TRBV30	TRBJ1-1	few	-	CAWSQGWGTEAFF	TGTGCCTGGAGTCAGGGGTGGGGGACTGAAGCTTTCTTT
TRBV6-1	TRBJ2-2	few	-	CASSEVPSTATGELFF	TGTGCCAGCAGTGAAGTACCCTCGACTGCGACCGGGGAGCTGTTTTTT
TRBV2	TRBJ1-1	few	-	CASSEAEWEGIGIEAFF	TGTGCCAGCAGTGAAGCGGAGTGGGAGGGGATAGGCATTGAAGCTTTCTTT
TRBV19	TRBJ1-6	few	-	CASSPGFSYNSPLHF	TGTGCCAGTAGTCCGGGATTCTCCTATAATTCACCCCTCCACTTT
TRBV9	TRBJ2-7	-	-	CASSRGLGASEQYF	TGTGCCAGCAGCAGGGGTCTGGGGGCTTCCGAGCAGTACTTC
TRBV4-1	TRBJ1-1	-	TRBD1	CASSQDRGPGGWNTEAFF	TGCGCCAGCAGCCAAGATCGCGGGCCAGGGGGCTGGAACACTGAAGCTTTCTTT
TRBV29-1	TRBJ1-1	few	TRBD1	CSVGQGLMNTEAFF	TGCAGCGTCGGACAGGGGTTAATGAACACTGAAGCTTTCTTT
TRBV7-9	TRBJ2-5	few	-	CASSLGFGQGQETQYF	TGTGCCAGCAGCTTGGGATTTGGCCAGGGCCAAGAGACCCAGTACTTC
TRBV2	TRBJ1-5	-	-	CASKGGTGSAQHF	TGTGCCAGCAAAGGGGGTACCGGGTCAGCCCAGCATTTT
TRBV5-1	TRBJ2-7	-	-	CASSLEWQVSYEQYF	TGCGCCAGCAGCTTGGAGTGGCAGGTCTCCTACGAGCAGTACTTC
TRBV11-3	TRBJ1-4	few	-	CASSPGLTVEKLFF	TGTGCCAGCAGCCCGGGACTAACTGTTGAAAAACTGTTTTTT